These 4 T cell receptor beta chains share one sample of origin, sequenced in a study of immune heterogeneity within non-small cell lung tumors. For each sample, template was about 600 ng of bulk tumor genomic DNA. During surgery, each primary tumor gave multiple biopsies spaced as far apart as possible. Surgery that was curative in intent was performed on patients with untreated, newly diagnosed non-small cell lung cancer. TCR beta CDR3 was amplified by multiplex PCR, first round ten to eleven cycles, 32 V and 13 J primers. TCRdb itself ran the multiplex PCR reads through MiXCR, one entry per CDR3 protein. The table shows 20,000 to 25,000 distinct CDR3 sequences, with 27% occurring only once. Material for sequencing was lung tumor tissue. All receptors come from a man aged 35 to 55 with non-small cell lung cancer.

Turning to this clonotype: A much bigger clone sits one base away, suggesting this may be a read error. V gene TRBV20-1 combines with J gene TRBJ1-4; D unresolved. Germline CDR1 reads DFQATT; CDR2 reads SNEGSKA (reference sequence). With 4 bases removed from V and 0 bases from J, the gap between germline ends came to 9 bases. The CDR3 extends over 14 amino acids. CDR3 nucleotides: TGCAGTGCTAAAGATCTGGCAACTAATGAAAAACTGTTTTTT. Its protein is CSAKDLATNEKLFF.

The rearrangement joins TRBV7-9 to TRBJ2-7; D call uncertain. Germline V lookup: CDR1 SEHNR, CDR2 FQNEAQ (reference sequence). The CDR3 extends over 11 amino acids. Between the trimmed V and J ends, which lost 3 bases and 3 bases, there was a span of 3 bases. Here the CDR3 reads CASSFNYEQYF. The CDR3 coding sequence is TGTGCCAGCAGCTTTAACTACGAGCAGTACTTC.

This clonotype was seen a few times. Written as DNA, the CDR3 is TGTGCCAGCAGCCGACGGACAGGGAGAACTGAAGCTTTCTTT. As protein: CASSRRTGRTEAFF. This rearrangement joins TRBV7-2 to TRBJ1-1, with 8 bases matching TRBD1. This CDR3 spans 14 amino acids. Per the germline V gene, CDR1 is SGHTA and CDR2 is FQGNSA. Germline trimming cut 5 bases from V and 5 bases from J; bases unmatched to any gene: 7.

The sample holds a few counts of this clonotype. The V and J genes are TRBV5-1 and TRBJ2-3, with a weak D call TRBD2 (5 bases). The germline V gene encodes CDR1 SGHRS and CDR2 YFSETQ. CDR3 length: 14 amino acids. Trimming left V 0 bases short and J 3 bases short, with 8 bases between. CDR3 DNA sequence: TGCGCCAGCAGCTTGGGCGGGCTGACAGATACGCAGTATTTT. Translation: CASSLGGLTDTQYF.